This is a list of T cell receptor beta chains from one sample in a study of cytomegalovirus exposure and HLA in healthy donors. Assay used: immunoSEQ multiplex PCR; TCRdb lists only in-frame clones, some missing. The sample includes some 90,000 clones, approximately 84% of them seen just once. The material sequenced was PBMCs. Every receptor here comes from a young man in good health and CMV-seropositive. Both conserved end residues are part of each CDR3. The D gene is left open where the match is weak. The listing skips clone size in some rows; elsewhere it reads once, few, many or a size class.

>-|TRBJ1-5|-|TRBV5-1
TGCGCCAGCAGTTTTGACAGGAGACATACCTTGTGCAATCAGCCCCAGCATTTT
CASSFDRRHTLCNQPQHF
>TRBD2|TRBJ2-7|-|TRBV27
TGTGCCAGCAGTTTTGCGGGAGCGGGGGAGCAGTACTTC
CASSFAGAGEQYF
>-|TRBJ2-5|-|TRBV10-1
TGCGCCAGCAGTGAGTCGTTCGGAGAACCCCAAGAGACCCAGTACTTC
CASSESFGEPQETQYF
>TRBD1|TRBJ1-2|-|TRBV6-4
TGTGCCAGCAGGGACCGGGACAGGGAAACTAACTATGGCTACACCTTC
CASRDRDRETNYGYTF
>-|TRBJ2-7|-|TRBV6-1
TGTGCCAGCAGTGCCCACTACGAGCAGTACTTC
CASSAHYEQYF
>TRBD2|TRBJ2-2|few|TRBV5-6
TGTGCCAGCAGTACTCCGGGACTAGTCACCGGGGAGCTGTTTTTT
CASSTPGLVTGELFF
>-|TRBJ1-2|-|TRBV10-3
TGTGCCATCAGTGAGGGGGAGCGGAAAACGAACTATGGCTACACCTTC
CAISEGERKTNYGYTF
>TRBD1|TRBJ1-3|-|TRBV5-1
TGCGCCAGCAGCTTACAGGGGCCTGGAAACACCATATATTTT
CASSLQGPGNTIYF
>-|TRBJ2-1|-|TRBV14
TGTGCCAGCAGCCCAACTATGCTGGAGGCACCACCGTTCTTC
CASSPTMLEAPPFF
>TRBD1|TRBJ1-6|few|TRBV6-6
TGTGCCAGCAGTTACTCGGGGACAGGCAGGAATTCACCCCTCCACTTT
CASSYSGTGRNSPLHF
>-|TRBJ1-5|few|TRBV5-5
TGTGCCAGCAGCTTGGATGCGAATCAGCCCCAGCATTTT
CASSLDANQPQHF
>-|TRBJ1-3|once|TRBV4-2
TGTGCCAGCAGCTGGCGAGGTTTAAGCTCTGGAAACACCATATATTTT
CASSWRGLSSGNTIYF
>-|TRBJ2-3|-|TRBV7-2
TGTGCCAGCAGCTTAGTGTCGGGGTTCACAGATACGCAGTATTTT
CASSLVSGFTDTQYF
>TRBD2|TRBJ2-7|-|TRBV4-3
TGCGCCAGCAGCCAAGAACTAGCGGGGTTTGTCGAGCAGTACTTC
CASSQELAGFVEQYF
>-|TRBJ2-1|-|TRBV5-1
TGCGCCAGCAGCTCGGACACAGCTAATGAGCAGTTCTTC
CASSSDTANEQFF
>-|TRBJ2-7|medium-sized|TRBV7-9
TGTGCCAGCAGCCCAGGGTTCTCCTACGAGCAGTACTTC
CASSPGFSYEQYF
>TRBD1|TRBJ1-5|-|TRBV7-2
TGTGCCAGCAGCTTAGCCGGACAGGGGGCAGGTAGTCAGCCCCAGCATTTT
CASSLAGQGAGSQPQHF
>-|TRBJ2-7|-|TRBV6-1
TGTGCCAGCGAGGGGACTTCCTACGAGCAGTACTTC
CASEGTSYEQYF
>-|TRBJ2-7|-|TRBV19
TGTGCCAGTAGTATTGGACAGCGCTACGAGCAGTACTTC
CASSIGQRYEQYF
>TRBD1|TRBJ1-2|-|TRBV5-6
TGTGCCAGCAGCCCAACGACAGGGACAGGAGGCGGCTACACCTTC
CASSPTTGTGGGYTF
>-|TRBJ1-5|-|TRBV21-1
TGTGCCAGCAGCAAAGGCCCTCGGGGGTATGGCAATCAGCCCCAGCATTTT
CASSKGPRGYGNQPQHF
>TRBD1|TRBJ1-2|once|TRBV28
TGTGCCAGCAGTACTGGGACAGCTTATGGCTACACCTTC
CASSTGTAYGYTF
>-|TRBJ2-1|-|TRBV12-5
TGTGCTAGTGGGCTGAAAACAGACAATGAGCAGTTCTTC
CASGLKTDNEQFF
>-|TRBJ1-2|-|TRBV19
TGTGCCAGTCAGAATCTTCCTGGTGGCTACACCTTC
CASQNLPGGYTF
>TRBD2|TRBJ2-1|-|TRBV5-4
TGTGCCAGCAGCTCGACGGGACTATACAATGAGCAGTTCTTC
CASSSTGLYNEQFF
>-|TRBJ2-2|-|TRBV2
TGTGCCACCCAAGATCCGGTGAACACCGGGGAGCTGTTTTTT
CATQDPVNTGELFF
>-|TRBJ1-5|-|TRBV19
TGTGCCAGTACCCCGGGGGGCAATCAGCCCCAGCATTTT
CASTPGGNQPQHF
>-|TRBJ2-7|-|TRBV11-2
TGTGCCAGCAGCTGGGGTGGCGGGCCAAATCTACCGGAGACCTACGAGCAGTACTTC
CASSWGGGPNLPETYEQYF
>TRBD2|TRBJ2-3|-|TRBV9
TGTGCCAGCAGCGTAGGGTTAGCGGGAGGTACGGGAGATACGCAGTATTTT
CASSVGLAGGTGDTQYF
>-|TRBJ1-5|-|TRBV7-2
TGTGCCAGCAGCTTAGGACAGCAAACCCTAAATCAGCCCCAGCATTTT
CASSLGQQTLNQPQHF
>TRBD2|TRBJ2-7|medium-sized|TRBV5-6
TGTGCCAGCAGCCCGGGACTAGAATACGAGCAGTACTTC
CASSPGLEYEQYF
>-|TRBJ2-3|-|TRBV18
TGTGCCAGCTCACCGGGCCCCTTTGGGACAGATACGCAGTATTTT
CASSPGPFGTDTQYF
>-|TRBJ1-1|once|TRBV5-5
TGTGCCAGCAGCTTGGATTGGGAGATAGAAGCTTTCTTT
CASSLDWEIEAFF
>-|TRBJ2-5|-|TRBV7-6
TGTGCCAGCAGCTTAGGGTTCCTAGAAGAGACCCAGTACTTC
CASSLGFLEETQYF
>-|TRBJ2-3|-|TRBV2
TGTGCCAGCAGAGAGCAGGGCACAGATACGCAGTATTTT
CASREQGTDTQYF
>-|TRBJ2-1|-|TRBV19
TGTGCCAGTAGTATAAGTCGGGGTCGCTCCTACAATGAGCAGTTCTTC
CASSISRGRSYNEQFF
>-|TRBJ2-7|-|TRBV5-4
TGTGCCAGCAGCTCCGGGGGTCTTCTCTACGAGCAGTACTTC
CASSSGGLLYEQYF
>TRBD1|TRBJ1-4|-|TRBV27
TGTGCCAGCAGTCCCTCGTCAGGGGGGAAGGGAAAACTGTTTTTT
CASSPSSGGKGKLFF
>TRBD1|TRBJ1-4|-|TRBV2
TGTGCCAGCAGAACAGGGGGCGCGGGTGAAAAACTGTTTTTT
CASRTGGAGEKLFF
>TRBD2|TRBJ2-1|-|TRBV7-3
TGTGCCAGCAGCTCGTCTGGGACTAGCGAACACAATGAGCAGTTCTTC
CASSSSGTSEHNEQFF
>-|TRBJ2-7|few|TRBV10-1
TGCGCCAGCAGTGAGTCGCTAGGAGCATCGGAGCAGTACTTC
CASSESLGASEQYF
>-|TRBJ2-2|-|TRBV7-8
TGTGCCAGCAGCTTAAGCGGAGTCCGCACCGGGGAGCTGTTTTTT
CASSLSGVRTGELFF
>TRBD1|TRBJ1-2|-|TRBV27
TGTGCCAGCAGTCGCGGGACAGGGATCGGAGACTATGGCTACACCTTC
CASSRGTGIGDYGYTF
>-|TRBJ2-3|-|TRBV27
TGTGCCAGCAGACGGACCGGGGGAGATACGCAGTATTTT
CASRRTGGDTQYF
>-|TRBJ2-3|once|TRBV28
TGTGCCAGCAGCAGTGTCGCAGATACGCAGTATTTT
CASSSVADTQYF
>TRBD1|TRBJ2-7|-|TRBV28
TGTGCCAGCAGTGGGGCACGGGGACAGGTTGTTTACGAGCAGTACTTC
CASSGARGQVVYEQYF
>-|TRBJ1-2|few|TRBV28
TGTGCCAGCAGTCGACTAGTTTTAAACTATGGCTACACCTTC
CASSRLVLNYGYTF
>-|TRBJ1-3|-|TRBV19
TGTGCCAGTAGTATGGTCCCACAGTCTGGAAACACCATATATTTT
CASSMVPQSGNTIYF
>TRBD1|TRBJ2-7|-|TRBV27
TGTGCCAGCAGTTTACTTTTGGGACAGGAGGACGAGCAGTACTTC
CASSLLLGQEDEQYF
>-|TRBJ1-5|-|TRBV7-2
TGTGCCAGCAGCCTCAACGGACAGTCTTTGAGCAATCAGCCCCAGCATTTT
CASSLNGQSLSNQPQHF
>-|TRBJ1-5|once|TRBV4-3
TGCGCCAGCAGCCAAGATCTAATCAAAGGGGCCGGCCCGGGGGGCAATCAGCCCCAGCATTTT
CASSQDLIKGAGPGGNQPQHF
>-|TRBJ2-3|-|TRBV19
TGTGCCAGTGCCGGAGGCGAGGGAATCACAGATACGCAGTATTTT
CASAGGEGITDTQYF
>TRBD1|TRBJ1-5|few|TRBV28
TGTGCCAGCAGCACCCCCCGCCTAACGGACAGGGACCGTGCAAGCAATCAGCCCCAGCATTTT
CASSTPRLTDRDRASNQPQHF